The 32 T cell receptor beta chains in this list originate from one sample, sequenced in a study of shared clonotypes between healthy human individuals. Assay used: immunoSEQ multiplex PCR; TCRdb lists only in-frame clones, some missing. The data show 2 million or so clones, approximately 95% seen once. Naive CD8 cells, CD45RO-negative and positively selected for CCR7, excluded terminally differentiated effector memory CD45RA+ cells. Sequencing was performed on naive CD8+ T cells sorted from blood. These receptors came from a man between 18 and 29 years old in good health.

Comments on this clone: Distinct nucleotide sequences in the sample also encode this CDR3. V usage is TRBV7-2 and J usage is TRBJ2-7; D not resolved. With 0 bases removed from V and 7 bases from J, the gap between germline ends came to 7 bases. Germline CDR1 and CDR2: SGHTA and FQGNSA. The CDR3 runs to 12 residues. Here the CDR3 reads CASSLALGEQYF. The CDR3 DNA reads TGTGCCAGCAGCTTAGCGCTTGGGGAGCAGTACTTC.

The rearrangement joins TRBV2 to TRBJ1-3; no firm D call. CDR1 is SNHLY and CDR2 is FYNNEI in the germline V gene. The CDR3 runs to 12 residues. With 7 bases removed from V and 4 bases from J, the gap between germline ends came to 8 bases. The CDR3 nucleotides are TGTGCCAGCACGGATGGCGGAAACACCATATATTTT. It is translated as CASTDGGNTIYF.

The rearrangement links TRBV7-2 to TRBJ2-7; D not certain. The germline gives CDR1 SGHTA, CDR2 FQGNSA. The CDR3 is 16 residues long. Trimming stripped 0 bases from V and 0 bases from J, with 12 bases between. CDR3 nucleotides: TGTGCCAGCAGCTTAGCGCAGTGGGGAAGCTCCTACGAGCAGTACTTC. It translates to CASSLAQWGSSYEQYF.

V gene TRBV5-4 combines with J gene TRBJ2-2, with 8 bases aligning to TRBD2. The germline gives CDR1 SGHNT, CDR2 YYREEE (reference sequence). The V gene end was trimmed by 3 bases and the J gene end by 4 bases; junction bases not matched to a gene: 5. This CDR3 spans 15 amino acids. This CDR3 reads CASSSSGSGTGELFF. CDR3 bases: TGTGCCAGCAGCTCGAGCGGGAGCGGCACCGGGGAGCTGTTTTTT.

The chain carries TRBV27 and TRBJ2-7, with TRBD1 matching over 7 bases. The V gene's germline CDR1 is MNHEY and CDR2 SMNVEV (reference sequence). This CDR3 spans 14 amino acids. Trimming at V came to 8 bases and at J to 4 bases, leaving 11 bases not matched to a gene. The CDR3 loop is CASRRQGTVYEQYF. CDR3 coding DNA: TGTGCCAGCCGACGACAGGGTACGGTTTACGAGCAGTACTTC.

The rearrangement uses TRBV7-2 and TRBJ2-7; 7 bases agree with TRBD2. The CDR3 loop spans 14 amino acids. Germline V gene lookup returns CDR1 SGHTA and CDR2 FQGNSA. V dropped 3 bases and J dropped 2; count of bases not matched to a gene: 4. CDR3 in amino acids: CASSFGAGAYEQYF. The CDR3 bases are TGTGCCAGCAGCTTCGGCGCGGGAGCCTACGAGCAGTACTTC.

This clone has only one observation. The chain links TRBV7-8 to TRBJ2-5; D could derive from TRBD1 or TRBD2 (5 bases each). V dropped 5 bases and J dropped 4 bases, with 17 bases sitting between them. CDR3 length equals 15 residues. Germline CDR1 reads SGHVS; CDR2 reads FQNEAQ. CDR3: CASSLGTGGPETQYF. DNA for the CDR3: TGTGCCAGCAGCCTCGGGACGGGCGGGCCAGAGACCCAGTACTTC.

The rearrangement uses TRBV6-1 and TRBJ2-7, with 7 bases aligning to TRBD1. CDR3 size: 14 residues. Unmatched junction bases numbered 7, after V lost 6 bases and J lost 2 bases. Germline CDR1 MNHNS, CDR2 SASEGT. CDR3 nucleotide sequence: TGTGCCAGCAGAGACAGGGCATATCCCTACGAGCAGTACTTC. Protein product: CASRDRAYPYEQYF.

V usage is TRBV9 and J usage is TRBJ2-3, with TRBD1 matching 7 bases. The germline gives CDR1 SGDLS, CDR2 YYNGEE. This CDR3 region has 19 residues. Losses at the gene ends were 3 bases for V and 6 bases for J; bases not matched to a gene: 22. CDR3 residues: CASSGSPSGTAASGDTQYF. CDR3 bases: TGTGCCAGCAGCGGAAGTCCCTCCGGGACAGCCGCTAGTGGGGATACGCAGTATTTT.

The V gene is TRBV30, the J gene TRBJ1-1; no firm D call. This CDR3 comprises 13 residues. Germline V lookup: CDR1 GTSNPN, CDR2 SVGIG (reference sequence). The ends were cut back, 0 bases at V and 3 bases at J, with 8 bases in the middle. The DNA of the CDR3 is TGTGCCTGGAGTGTAGGCGTTTACACTGAAGCTTTCTTT. Encoded protein: CAWSVGVYTEAFF.

The gene calls are TRBV28 and TRBJ1-6; D is undetermined. V dropped 5 bases and J dropped 4 bases, with 18 bases sitting between them. Germline V gene data show CDR1 as MDHEN and CDR2 as SYDVKM. There are 17 residues in the CDR3. CDR3 DNA sequence: TGTGCCAGCAGTCTCACCGGGGTCGGAGCGTATAATTCACCCCTCCACTTT. It is translated as CASSLTGVGAYNSPLHF. The full variable domain, rest sourced from reference TRBV28 and TRBJ1-6, is DVKVTQSSRYLVKRTGEKVFLECVQDMDHENMFWYRQDPGLGLRLIYFSYDVKMKEKGDIPEGYSVSREKKERFSLILESASTNQTSMYLCASSLTGVGAYNSPLHFGNGTRLTVT.

The J gene is TRBJ1-5, the V gene TRBV7-2; a possible D gene is TRBD1 (5 bases). This CDR3 has 15 amino acids. V lost 4 bases and J lost 4, with 14 bases in between. The germline CDR1 and CDR2 sequences are SGHTA and FQGNSA. The CDR3 protein is CASSSEGDPNQPQHF. CDR3 nucleotides: TGTGCCAGCAGCTCGGAAGGGGACCCTAATCAGCCCCAGCATTTT.

The rearrangement uses TRBV7-9 and TRBJ2-1; 9 bases are shared with TRBD2. The V gene's germline CDR1 is SEHNR and CDR2 FQNEAQ (reference sequence). V lost 1 base, J lost 3 bases, and 7 bases stayed unmatched. The CDR3 sequence is 17 residues long. The CDR3: CASSLGLAAGGYNEQFF. The CDR3, as DNA: TGTGCCAGCAGCTTAGGTCTAGCAGCGGGAGGCTACAATGAGCAGTTCTTC.

This clone was detected once. Other nucleotide sequences from this sample produce the same CDR3. V gene TRBV6-5 combines with J gene TRBJ2-7; 7 bases match TRBD1. The ends lost 0 bases at V and 1 base at J; junction bases unmatched: 3. From germline, CDR1 is MNHEY and CDR2 SVGAGI. This CDR3 spans 15 amino acids. The DNA of the CDR3 is TGTGCCAGCAGTTACTCCGGGACAGATTCCTACGAGCAGTACTTC. Protein: CASSYSGTDSYEQYF.

The V call is TRBV9, the J call TRBJ1-2; D remains ambiguous. The CDR3 runs to 15 residues. Germline V gene data show CDR1 as SGDLS and CDR2 as YYNGEE. Trimming left V 4 bases short and J 3 bases short, with 16 bases between. The CDR3 spells CASSPGVGGDYGYTF. The CDR3 nucleotides are TGTGCCAGCAGCCCTGGCGTTGGCGGAGACTATGGCTACACCTTC.

This chain joins TRBV2 and TRBJ2-1; unclear D gene. Between the trimmed V and J ends, which lost 9 bases and 4 bases, there was a span of 13 bases. CDR3 length: 13 amino acids. Germline CDR1 SNHLY, CDR2 FYNNEI. CDR3 sequence (DNA): TGTGCCAGTTGCCAGACGAATTACAATGAGCAGTTCTTC. This translates into CASCQTNYNEQFF.

The V and J genes are TRBV5-1 and TRBJ2-7; a possible D gene is TRBD1 (5 bases). Germline V gene sequence: CDR1 SGHRS, CDR2 YFSETQ. V was pared by 7 bases and J by 2 bases, with 13 bases between. The CDR3 loop spans 13 amino acids. For the CDR3, the DNA is TGCGCCAGCGCACAGGATTATACCTACGAGCAGTACTTC. Its translation: CASAQDYTYEQYF.

The rearrangement links TRBV27 to TRBJ1-6; tentatively, D is TRBD1 (5 bases). This CDR3 spans 15 amino acids. Germline CDR1 is MNHEY and CDR2 is SMNVEV (reference sequence). Between the trimmed V and J ends, which lost 3 bases and 2 bases, there was a span of 8 bases. The CDR3 protein is CASSFEGTYNSPLHF. Here the CDR3 DNA reads TGTGCCAGCAGTTTTGAGGGGACCTATAATTCACCCCTCCACTTT.

This clone was detected only once. The chain uses TRBV19 and TRBJ2-1; 9 bases fit TRBD2. CDR3 size: 15 residues. With V trimmed by 5 bases and J by 4 bases, 6 bases remained unmatched. Germline CDR1 LNHDA, CDR2 SQIVND (reference sequence). The CDR3 sequence is CASSLTSGPYNEQFF. The DNA for the CDR3 is TGTGCCAGTAGTCTGACTAGCGGACCGTACAATGAGCAGTTCTTC.

The chain is built from TRBV4-1 and TRBJ1-6; 7 bases align to TRBD1. Germline V gene lookup returns CDR1 MGHRA and CDR2 YSYEKL. CDR3 length: 16 amino acids. After removal of 3 bases from V and 7 bases from J, the junction contained 9 bases not matched to a gene. The CDR3 protein is CASSQYWTGENSPLHF. The CDR3 coding sequence is TGCGCCAGCAGCCAGTACTGGACAGGAGAAAATTCACCCCTCCACTTT.

The genes are TRBV27 and TRBJ2-7; 7 bases map to TRBD1. Trimming cost V 2 bases and J 7 bases; bases outside gene matches: 8. The CDR3 totals 14 residues. CDR1 and CDR2 (germline): MNHEY, SMNVEV (reference sequence). The chain's CDR3 is CASSLGGQTREQYF. DNA for the CDR3: TGTGCCAGCAGTTTAGGGGGACAGACTCGGGAGCAGTACTTC.

CDR3: CASVTTGLSTDTQYF. CDR3 sequence (DNA): TGTGCCAGCGTCACGACAGGACTCAGCACAGATACGCAGTATTTT. The chain recombines TRBV18 with TRBJ2-3, with D possibly matching TRBD1 (6 bases). V was clipped by 8 bases and J by 0 bases, with 15 bases between them. Germline loops: CDR1 KGHSH, CDR2 LQKENI. This CDR3 spans 15 amino acids.

This chain connects TRBV9 to TRBJ1-1; D is unresolved. V lost 0 bases and J 0 bases, leaving 15 bases between the germline ends. Germline V gene data show CDR1 as SGDLS and CDR2 as YYNGEE. CDR3 length: 17 amino acids. CDR3 in amino acids: CASSVVPEGIMNTEAFF. Written as DNA, the CDR3 is TGTGCCAGCAGCGTAGTCCCCGAAGGGATAATGAACACTGAAGCTTTCTTT.

As for this clone: The identical CDR3 is also encoded by other nucleotide sequences in the sample. The gene calls are TRBV4-1 and TRBJ1-3, with D unresolved. Germline lookup yields CDR1 MGHRA and CDR2 YSYEKL. The V end lost 0 bases, the J end lost 3 bases, and 9 bases lay between the germline ends. CDR3 length equals 15 residues. The CDR3 nucleotides read TGCGCCAGCAGCCAAGATAGGACCTTTGGAAACACCATATATTTT. It yields the protein CASSQDRTFGNTIYF.

V gene TRBV27 combines with J gene TRBJ1-6; D is unclear. The germline CDR1 and CDR2 sequences are MNHEY and SMNVEV (reference sequence). Deletions cut 2 bases from V and 10 bases from J, with 3 bases between. This CDR3 contains 11 residues. This CDR3 reads CASSLGSPLHF. In DNA form, the CDR3 reads TGTGCCAGCAGTTTAGGCTCACCCCTCCACTTT.

Remarks on this clone: The same CDR3 arises from other DNA sequences in this sample as well. V usage is TRBV13 and J usage is TRBJ2-7, with 12 bases aligning to TRBD2. Germline CDR1 PRHDT, CDR2 FYEKMQ (reference sequence). The junction had 1 base not matched to a gene; V was cut back by 0 bases and J by 4 bases. The CDR3 covers 15 residues. The CDR3 loop reads CASSLGTSGRYEQYF. In DNA, the CDR3 is TGTGCCAGCAGCTTAGGTACTAGCGGGAGGTACGAGCAGTACTTC.

This sequence joins TRBV7-2 and TRBJ1-4, with a possible D match to TRBD1 (5 bases). Germline CDR1 is SGHTA and CDR2 is FQGNSA. V was shortened by 2 bases and J by 7 bases, with 20 bases between the two germline ends. The CDR3 runs 17 residues. DNA for the CDR3: TGTGCCAGCAGCTTAACTTTGCCAGGGTCGGAAGGTGAAAAACTGTTTTTT. The encoded protein is CASSLTLPGSEGEKLFF.

The V gene is TRBV2, the J gene TRBJ2-4, with 7 bases aligning to TRBD1. Germline V gives CDR1 SNHLY, CDR2 FYNNEI. This CDR3 has 14 amino acids. V lost 4 bases to trimming and J lost 8 bases; unmatched junction nucleotides: 8. CDR3 region: CASSGKQGKHIQYF. In nucleotides, the CDR3 is TGTGCCAGCAGTGGAAAACAGGGGAAACACATTCAGTACTTC.

The chain couples TRBV6-1 to TRBJ2-7; 7 bases agree with TRBD1. Per germline, CDR1 MNHNS and CDR2 SASEGT. The CDR3 is made up of 15 amino acids. J gave up 2 bases and V 7 bases, and 11 bases lay outside the gene matches. The DNA of the CDR3 is TGTGCCAGCAAAAGATCCGGGACAGAAGCCTACGAGCAGTACTTC. This translates into CASKRSGTEAYEQYF.

As to this clone: This sample also contains other DNA sequences that code for the same CDR3. The chain joins TRBV2 to TRBJ1-1, with D possibly being TRBD1 (5 bases). The CDR3 has 13 amino acids. Trimming pared 7 bases from V and 4 bases from J, leaving 13 bases between. Germline loops: CDR1 SNHLY, CDR2 FYNNEI. The CDR3: CASNLGGGTEAFF. The CDR3, as DNA: TGTGCCAGCAATCTTGGGGGGGGCACTGAAGCTTTCTTT.

The rearrangement joins TRBV5-8 to TRBJ2-1; D unresolved. Germline V lookup: CDR1 SGHTS, CDR2 YDEGEE. This CDR3 region has 18 residues. The V gene lost 0 bases and the J gene lost 2 bases, with 18 bases spanning the gap. CDR3 in amino acids: CASSLAVFWRITYNEQFF. The CDR3, as DNA: TGTGCCAGCAGCTTGGCCGTCTTTTGGCGGATTACCTACAATGAGCAGTTCTTC.

The chain uses TRBV2 and TRBJ1-6; D might be TRBD1 (5 bases). The V and J ends lost 3 bases and 8 bases respectively, with 11 bases between them. Germline V gives CDR1 SNHLY, CDR2 FYNNEI. The CDR3 runs 14 residues. The CDR3 nucleotides read TGTGCCAGCAGTGAGGCAGGGTCCCATTCACCCCTCCACTTT. The encoded protein is CASSEAGSHSPLHF.